This passage covers 30 T cell receptor beta chains from one sample sequenced in a study of blood T cell repertoires in COVID-19. The method was immunoSEQ multiplex PCR; TCRdb's version includes in-frame clones alone and lacks a portion of them. The table records roughly 150,000 clones, approximately 80% of them present only once. The sequenced sample consisted of PBMCs or T cells enriched from blood (not recorded which). These receptors originate from a man aged 40-49 years who had recovered from COVID-19.

This sequence joins TRBV5-1 and TRBJ1-1, with 7 bases that match TRBD1. CDR1 is SGHRS and CDR2 is YFSETQ in the germline V gene. Losses at the gene ends were 5 bases for V and 3 bases for J; bases not matched to a gene: 4. The CDR3 loop spans 13 amino acids. The CDR3 DNA reads TGCGCCAGCAGTTCTACAGGGGACACTGAAGCTTTCTTT. Translation: CASSSTGDTEAFF.

The chain uses TRBV5-4 and TRBJ1-1; D unresolved. Germline CDR1 and CDR2: SGHNT and YYREEE (reference sequence). V was shortened by 2 bases and J by 5 bases, with 10 bases between the two germline ends. This CDR3 spans 13 amino acids. CDR3 bases: TGTGCCAGCAGCTTTCCGGGGAGGACTGAAGCTTTCTTT. As protein: CASSFPGRTEAFF.

This clone has only one observation. This chain connects TRBV27 to TRBJ2-3; weak D call: TRBD2 (7 bases). Trimming took off 5 bases at V and 5 bases at J, with 17 bases between the two ends. This CDR3 comprises 15 residues. CDR1 is MNHEY, CDR2 SMNVEV, per germline (reference sequence). CDR3 bases: TGTGCCAGCAGTCCCTGGAGGGGGGGAGGAGATACGCAGTATTTT. Amino acids: CASSPWRGGGDTQYF.

The chain is built from TRBV18 and TRBJ1-3; D ambiguous. The CDR3 runs 17 residues. Trimming left V 2 bases short and J 0 bases short, with 14 bases between. From germline, CDR1 is KGHSH and CDR2 LQKENI. The CDR3 nucleotides read TGTGCCAGCTCACCAGCGCCGGGTCGGCTCTCTGGAAACACCATATATTTT. It yields the protein CASSPAPGRLSGNTIYF.

The chain combines TRBV24-1 with TRBJ2-3; 10 positions agree with TRBD2. J was trimmed by 5 bases and V by 6 bases; bases with no gene match: 4. This CDR3 comprises 14 residues. The germline CDR1 and CDR2 sequences are KGHDR and SFDVKD. CDR3 nucleotides: TGTGCCACCAGTCTAGCGGGGGTAGTAGATACGCAGTATTTT. This sequence encodes CATSLAGVVDTQYF.

The chain uses TRBV6-5 and TRBJ1-2, with D tentatively TRBD1 (5 bases). The V end was cut by 5 bases, the J end by 1 base, with 8 bases between. Germline loops: CDR1 MNHEY, CDR2 SVGAGI. The CDR3 is 13 residues long. The CDR3 coding sequence is TGTGCCAGCAGTCGCAGGGATAACTATGGCTACACCTTC. This sequence encodes CASSRRDNYGYTF.

This clone was counted a few times. This chain uses TRBV3-1 (or the pseudogene TRBV3-2) with TRBJ2-1, with 7 bases lining up with TRBD2. Germline-derived CDR1 and CDR2 are LGHDT and YNNKEL (reference sequence). The V and J ends lost 1 base and 3 bases, in that order; junction bases with no gene match: 9. The CDR3 has 17 residues. The CDR3 DNA reads TGTGCCAGCAGCCAAGTAGCGGGCATAAGAGGCTACAATGAGCAGTTCTTC. It yields the protein CASSQVAGIRGYNEQFF.

The J gene is TRBJ2-1, the V gene TRBV4-2; 7 bases match TRBD1. The germline gives CDR1 LGHNA, CDR2 YNFKEQ. CDR3 size: 17 residues. V shed 4 bases and J 2 bases; nucleotides not matched to a gene: 11. The CDR3 bases are TGTGCCAGCAGCCGGAAGCCAGGGGGAGCGGCCTACAATGAGCAGTTCTTC. This sequence encodes CASSRKPGGAAYNEQFF.

This chain joins TRBV7-2 and TRBJ1-2; the D gene is possibly TRBD1 (6 bases). Trimming left V 1 base short and J 2 bases short, with 11 bases between. CDR3 size: 15 residues. The V gene's germline CDR1 is SGHTA and CDR2 FQGNSA. Here the CDR3 reads CASSLGQGFNYGYTF. As DNA, the CDR3 is TGTGCCAGCAGCTTAGGGCAGGGGTTCAACTATGGCTACACCTTC.

V and J are TRBV6-8 and TRBJ1-1, with 7 nucleotides matching TRBD1. The CDR3 sequence is 20 residues long. Germline CDR1 reads MNHGY; CDR2 reads SAAAGT. The J segment lost 0 bases and the V segment lost 6 bases, leaving 22 bases of the junction unmatched. The CDR3 DNA reads TGTGCCAGCAGCACTACTCATACTGGGACAGCTGGATCCCTGAACACTGAAGCTTTCTTT. Its protein product is CASSTTHTGTAGSLNTEAFF.

For this clone: The sample has other DNA sequences that encode this CDR3 too. This sequence joins TRBV4-1 and TRBJ1-1; D is perhaps TRBD1 (6 bases). CDR1 MGHRA and CDR2 YSYEKL come from the germline V gene. V lost 4 bases, J lost 4 bases, and 13 bases lay in between. The CDR3 contains 14 residues. For the CDR3, the DNA is TGCGCCAGCAGCCGGGGGCAGGGAGCCACTGAAGCTTTCTTT. This gives the protein CASSRGQGATEAFF.

V and J are TRBV15 and TRBJ1-1; D not resolved. The V end lost 1 base, the J end lost 6 bases, and 9 bases lay between the germline ends. Per the germline V gene, CDR1 is LNHNV and CDR2 is YYDKDF (reference sequence). This CDR3 is built from 13 residues. The CDR3 nucleotides read TGTGCCACCAGCAGAGTAGTCGGAGCTGAAGCTTTCTTT. It translates to CATSRVVGAEAFF.

This clone showed up just once. This sequence joins TRBV19 and TRBJ2-2; the match to TRBD1 covers 7 bases. V was pared by 3 bases and J by 5 bases, with 6 bases of the junction left unmatched. CDR1 and CDR2 (germline): LNHDA, SQIVND (reference sequence). There are 15 residues in the CDR3. The CDR3 bases are TGTGCCAGTAGTATTGGAGACAGGGTGACCGGGGAGCTGTTTTTT. It encodes CASSIGDRVTGELFF.

V and J are TRBV5-1 and TRBJ2-3, with TRBD2 as a possible D gene (7 bases). Germline V gene sequence: CDR1 SGHRS, CDR2 YFSETQ. The CDR3 covers 17 residues. Between the trimmed V and J ends, which lost 0 bases and 2 bases, there was a span of 16 bases. CDR3 loop: CASSLARGGGYTDTQYF. CDR3 DNA sequence: TGCGCCAGCAGCTTGGCCAGGGGCGGGGGTTACACAGATACGCAGTATTTT.

The CDR3: CASSPRGAGSGNTIYF. The CDR3 coding sequence is TGTGCCAGCAGCCCCCGGGGAGCGGGCTCTGGAAACACCATATATTTT. V gene TRBV11-2 combines with J gene TRBJ1-3; D is unclear. The CDR3 extends over 16 amino acids. Germline V gives CDR1 SGHAT, CDR2 FQNNGV. Deletions cut 5 bases from V and 0 bases from J, with 14 bases between. The full variable domain, with the rest looked up from reference TRBV11-2 and TRBJ1-3, is EAGVAQSPRYKIIEKRQSVAFWCNPISGHATLYWYQQILGQGPKLLIQFQNNGVVDDSQLPKDRFSAERLKGVDSTLKIQPAKLEDSAVYLCASSPRGAGSGNTIYFGEGSWLTVV.

V usage is TRBV30 and J usage is TRBJ1-2; 7 positions match TRBD1. The length of the CDR3 is 15 residues. Germline values: CDR1 GTSNPN, CDR2 SVGIG (reference sequence). The ends lost 2 bases at V and 11 bases at J; junction bases unmatched: 17. The CDR3 nucleotides are TGTGCCTGGAGTCAGGGGCAGGGGGTGGCAGGGAGTTACACCTTC. It yields the protein CAWSQGQGVAGSYTF. Together with reference TRBV30 and TRBJ1-2, the CDR3 gives the full variable domain: SQTIHQWPATLVQPVGSPLSLECTVEGTSNPNLYWYRQAAGRGLQLLFYSVGIGQISSEVPQNLSASRPQDRQFILSSKKLLLSDSGFYLCAWSQGQGVAGSYTFGSGTRLTVV.

This chain connects TRBV30 to TRBJ1-5, with a possible D match to TRBD1 (6 bases). This CDR3 spans 15 amino acids. CDR1 GTSNPN and CDR2 SVGIG come from the germline V gene (reference sequence). V was pared by 5 bases and J by 1 base, with 15 bases between. This CDR3 is CAWDSGQSSNQPQHF. The DNA for the CDR3 is TGTGCCTGGGATTCCGGACAGTCCAGCAATCAGCCCCAGCATTTT. Together with reference TRBV30 and TRBJ1-5, the CDR3 gives the full variable domain: SQTIHQWPATLVQPVGSPLSLECTVEGTSNPNLYWYRQAAGRGLQLLFYSVGIGQISSEVPQNLSASRPQDRQFILSSKKLLLSDSGFYLCAWDSGQSSNQPQHFGDGTRLSIL.

The V call is TRBV3-1 (or the pseudogene TRBV3-2), the J call TRBJ2-7, with 8 positions matching TRBD2. CDR3 length: 13 residues. V shed 4 bases and J 3 bases; nucleotides not matched to a gene: 2. Per the germline V gene, CDR1 is LGHDT and CDR2 is YNNKEL (reference sequence). The CDR3 is CASSRGLDYEQYV. CDR3 DNA sequence: TGTGCCAGCAGCCGGGGACTAGACTACGAGCAGTACGTC.

This clone has ten or more counts. This chain joins TRBV12-3 or TRBV12-4 and TRBJ1-5; 9 bases align to TRBD1. This CDR3 spans 13 amino acids. J gave up 5 bases and V 4 bases, and 0 bases lay outside the gene matches. CDR3 bases: TGTGCCAGCAGTTGGGACAGGGATCAGCCCCAGCATTTT. The encoded protein is CASSWDRDQPQHF.

The V gene is TRBV6-5, the J gene TRBJ2-4, with D possibly being TRBD2 (6 bases). V shed 8 bases and J shed 4 bases, with 15 bases lying between them. The CDR3 runs to 14 residues. CDR1 and CDR2 (germline): MNHEY, SVGAGI. This CDR3 is CASLMGGTKNIQYF. The CDR3 nucleotides read TGTGCCAGCCTCATGGGCGGGACGAAAAACATTCAGTACTTC.

This clone has just a few counts. The chain employs TRBV5-6 and TRBJ1-2; unclear D gene. Between the trimmed V and J ends, which lost 0 bases and 0 bases, there was a span of 9 bases. CDR1 SGHDT and CDR2 YYEEEE come from the germline V gene. CDR3 length: 15 residues. The CDR3 is CASSLDARTNYGYTF. CDR3 nucleotide sequence: TGTGCCAGCAGCTTGGATGCCAGAACTAACTATGGCTACACCTTC.

This clone has a handful of counts. The chain joins TRBV10-2 to TRBJ2-7; 10 bases agree with TRBD1. The germline V gene has CDR1 WSHSY and CDR2 SAAADI. The V and J ends lost 6 bases and 6 bases, in that order; junction bases with no gene match: 8. This CDR3 contains 14 residues. The CDR3 sequence: CASSSRDRGGEQYV. The DNA for the CDR3 is TGCGCCAGCAGCTCCCGGGACAGGGGAGGCGAGCAGTACGTC.

The CDR3 protein is CASRSGGGKAEAFF. Here the CDR3 DNA reads TGCGCCAGCAGGTCAGGGGGCGGAAAGGCTGAAGCTTTCTTT. J is TRBJ1-1 and V is TRBV5-1; 8 bases agree with TRBD1. The CDR3 spans 14 residues. The junction had 9 bases not matched to a gene; V was cut back by 5 bases and J by 6 bases. Germline CDR1 SGHRS, CDR2 YFSETQ.

The V gene is TRBV7-9, the J gene TRBJ1-1; no reliable D call. Germline-derived CDR1 and CDR2 are SEHNR and FQNEAQ (reference sequence). V was trimmed by 5 bases and J by 1 base, leaving 5 bases between them. This CDR3 comprises 12 residues. The CDR3 is CASSQQNTEAFF. The CDR3 DNA reads as TGTGCCAGCAGCCAACAGAACACTGAAGCTTTCTTT. Filled out from reference TRBV7-9 and TRBJ1-1, the complete variable domain reads DTGVSQNPRHKITKRGQNVTFRCDPISEHNRLYWYRQTLGQGPEFLTYFQNEAQLEKSRLLSDRFSAERPKGSFSTLEIQRTEQGDSAMYLCASSQQNTEAFFGQGTRLTVV.

The V and J genes are TRBV4-1 and TRBJ1-1; D might be TRBD1 (6 bases). CDR1 and CDR2 from the germline V gene are MGHRA and YSYEKL. The CDR3 runs to 14 residues. The ends were cut back, 5 bases at V and 3 bases at J, with 13 bases in the middle. CDR3 nucleotide sequence: TGCGCCAGCAGCGGCGGACAGAAGGACACTGAAGCTTTCTTT. Protein: CASSGGQKDTEAFF.

The CDR3 loop is CASSPDRASSYNSPLHF. The CDR3 DNA sequence: TGTGCCAGCAGCCCCGACAGGGCGAGCTCCTATAATTCACCCCTCCACTTT. This chain connects TRBV5-4 to TRBJ1-6; 7 bases are shared with TRBD1. The CDR3 runs 17 residues. V lost 4 bases and J lost 0; bases outside the gene matches: 7. Germline CDR1 reads SGHNT; CDR2 reads YYREEE (reference sequence).

The chain joins TRBV4-1 to TRBJ2-1; 8 nucleotides align to TRBD2. V gave up 1 base and J gave up 0 bases; unmatched junction bases: 8. This CDR3 region has 18 residues. Germline V gene data show CDR1 as MGHRA and CDR2 as YSYEKL. The CDR3 region is CASSQVAAGVSSYNEQFF. Here the CDR3 DNA reads TGCGCCAGCAGCCAAGTCGCAGCGGGGGTAAGCTCCTACAATGAGCAGTTCTTC.

In nucleotides, the CDR3 is TGTGCCAGTAGTATCTCGGGTCAGTCACCCCTCCACTTT. Translation: CASSISGQSPLHF. V is TRBV19 and J is TRBJ1-6, with unresolved D. Germline V lookup: CDR1 LNHDA, CDR2 SQIVND (reference sequence). This CDR3 region has 13 residues. Trimming cost V 3 bases and J 10 bases, with 10 bases left between them.

V and J are TRBV10-3 and TRBJ2-1, with 10 bases matching TRBD2. V lost 10 bases, J lost 7 bases, and 7 bases stayed unmatched. CDR3 length: 13 residues. Germline assignment: CDR1 ENHRY and CDR2 SYGVKD. CDR3 sequence reads: CATSGGAVNEQFF. CDR3 DNA: TGTGCCACCAGCGGGGGGGCCGTAAATGAGCAGTTCTTC.

This clone was detected once. The chain couples TRBV15 to TRBJ1-5; possible D gene TRBD1, 5 bases. This CDR3 comprises 17 residues. Germline V lookup: CDR1 LNHNV, CDR2 YYDKDF (reference sequence). V lost 5 bases and J lost 0, with 17 bases in between. CDR3 sequence reads: CATSEGRSSHSNQPQHF. CDR3 nucleotides: TGTGCCACCAGCGAGGGGAGGTCTTCACATAGCAATCAGCCCCAGCATTTT.